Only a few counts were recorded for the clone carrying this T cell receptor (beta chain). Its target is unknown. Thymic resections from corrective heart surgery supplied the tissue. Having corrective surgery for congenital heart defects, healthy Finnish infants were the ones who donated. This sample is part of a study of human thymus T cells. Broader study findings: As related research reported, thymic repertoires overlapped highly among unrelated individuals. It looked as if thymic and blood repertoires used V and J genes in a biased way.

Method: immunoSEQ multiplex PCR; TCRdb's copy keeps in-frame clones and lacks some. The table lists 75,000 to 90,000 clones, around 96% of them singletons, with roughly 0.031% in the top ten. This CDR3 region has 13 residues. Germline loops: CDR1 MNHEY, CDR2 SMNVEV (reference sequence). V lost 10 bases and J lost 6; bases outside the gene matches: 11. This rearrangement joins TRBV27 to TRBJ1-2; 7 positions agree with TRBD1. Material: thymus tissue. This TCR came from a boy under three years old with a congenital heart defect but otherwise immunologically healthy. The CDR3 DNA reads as TGTGCCACCCAACCTGAAGGGGGCGATGGCTACACCTTC. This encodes CATQPEGGDGYTF.